Sequencing of this TCR beta chain was carried out in a study of T-cell reconstitution after alpha-beta-depleted transplantation in children. General study results and limits: The origin of alpha-beta T cells about two months after transplant was reportedly several hundred expanded graft clones. Diversity and T-cell counts at one year after transplant derived mostly from new T cells. Day-60 TCRbeta diversity that was high in some patients was derived from surviving recipient T cells and thymic progenitors.

A library of TCRbeta sequences, prepared with unique molecular identifiers, was generated. TCRdb reanalysed the PCR reads using MiXCR and keeps one entry per CDR3 protein. The sample records hundreds of thousands of distinct CDR3 sequences, roughly 16% being singletons. This clonotype has ten or more counts. The antigen is unknown. The germline CDR1 and CDR2 sequences are SGHTA and FQGTGA. The CDR3 sequence is 13 residues long. The V end was cut by 8 bases, the J end by 7 bases, with 17 bases between. The sequencing used PBMCs, mostly from graft donor cells, collected 360 days after TCRalphabeta/CD19-depleted stem cell transplant. This clonotype was sampled from a male patient aged 10 to 17 who had a stem cell transplant for acute lymphoblastic leukemia, so the T cells may come from the graft donor. The chain carries TRBV7-3 and TRBJ1-1; D unresolved. This chain's CDR3 is CASDVAAVVEAFF. CDR3 DNA sequence: TGTGCCAGCGACGTAGCCGCCGTGGTTGAAGCTTTCTTT.